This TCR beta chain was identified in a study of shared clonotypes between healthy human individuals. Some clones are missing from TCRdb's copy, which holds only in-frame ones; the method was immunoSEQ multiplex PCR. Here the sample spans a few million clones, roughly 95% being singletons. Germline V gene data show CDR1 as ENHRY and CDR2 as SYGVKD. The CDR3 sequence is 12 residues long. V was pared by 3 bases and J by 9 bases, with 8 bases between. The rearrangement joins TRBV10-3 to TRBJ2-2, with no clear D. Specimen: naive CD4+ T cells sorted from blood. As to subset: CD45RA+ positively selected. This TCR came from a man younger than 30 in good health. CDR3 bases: TGTGCCATCAGTGATTTTGGGCGGGAGCTGTTTTTT. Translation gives CAISDFGRELFF.